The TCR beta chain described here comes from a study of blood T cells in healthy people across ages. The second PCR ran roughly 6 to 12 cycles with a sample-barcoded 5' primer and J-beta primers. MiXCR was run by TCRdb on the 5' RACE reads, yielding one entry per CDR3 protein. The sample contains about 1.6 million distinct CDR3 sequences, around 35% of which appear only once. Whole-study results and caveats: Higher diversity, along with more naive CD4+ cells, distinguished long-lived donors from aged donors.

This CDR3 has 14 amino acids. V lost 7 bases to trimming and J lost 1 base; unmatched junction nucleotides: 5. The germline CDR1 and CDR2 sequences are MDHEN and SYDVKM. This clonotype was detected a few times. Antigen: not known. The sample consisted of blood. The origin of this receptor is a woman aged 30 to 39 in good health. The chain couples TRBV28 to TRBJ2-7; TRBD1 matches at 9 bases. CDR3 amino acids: CASTETGGSYEQYF. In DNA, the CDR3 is TGTGCCAGCACCGAGACAGGGGGGTCCTACGAGCAGTACTTC.